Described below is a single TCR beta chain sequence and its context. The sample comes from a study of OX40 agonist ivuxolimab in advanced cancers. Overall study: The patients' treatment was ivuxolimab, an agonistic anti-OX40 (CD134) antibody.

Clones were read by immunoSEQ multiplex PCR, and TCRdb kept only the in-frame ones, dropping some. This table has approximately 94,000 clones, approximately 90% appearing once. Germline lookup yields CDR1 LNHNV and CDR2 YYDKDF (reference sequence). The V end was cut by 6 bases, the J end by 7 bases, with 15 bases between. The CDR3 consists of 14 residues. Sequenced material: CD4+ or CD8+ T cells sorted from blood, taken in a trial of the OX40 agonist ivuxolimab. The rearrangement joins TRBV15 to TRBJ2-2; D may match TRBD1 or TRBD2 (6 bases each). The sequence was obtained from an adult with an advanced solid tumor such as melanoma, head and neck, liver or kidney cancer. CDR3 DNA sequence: TGTGCCACCAGGCCGAGGGGGGTAAGCGGGGAGCTGTTTTTT. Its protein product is CATRPRGVSGELFF.